The 17 T cell receptor beta chains below were found in one sample sequenced in a study of T-cell memory formation after mild COVID-19. MiXCR, run by TCRdb on the 5' RACE reads, gives a single entry per CDR3 protein. The table includes fewer than 140,000 distinct CDR3 sequences, about 15% detected once. Sequencing was done on a sample of PBMCs or a T cell subset sorted from them (not recorded which). These receptors were taken from an adult woman who had mild COVID-19 (a few samples of this study predate the infection). Cell type and time point are not known.

The V and J genes are TRBV9 and TRBJ2-7; perhaps TRBD1 as D (6 bases). Germline-derived CDR1 and CDR2 are SGDLS and YYNGEE. This CDR3 has 15 amino acids. Trimming shortened V by 0 bases and J by 2 bases, and 12 bases separated the two germline ends. In DNA form, the CDR3 reads TGTGCCAGCAGCGTAGACGGGGACATAGCCTACGAGCAGTACTTC. This translates into CASSVDGDIAYEQYF.

The V call is TRBV3-1, the J call TRBJ2-3; 8 bases map to TRBD2. The V segment lost 4 bases and the J segment 0 bases; nucleotides outside the gene matches: 21. Germline CDR1 LGHDT, CDR2 YNNKEL (reference sequence). The CDR3 has 21 amino acids. This chain's CDR3 is CASSPGLGQPPGGDSTDTQYF. The CDR3 DNA reads as TGTGCCAGCAGCCCTGGCCTGGGGCAGCCCCCCGGGGGGGATAGCACAGATACGCAGTATTTT.

This clonotype was counted a few times. The chain employs TRBV9 and TRBJ2-7; D may match TRBD1 or TRBD2 (5 bases each). Germline V gene lookup returns CDR1 SGDLS and CDR2 YYNGEE. V lost 3 bases, J lost 0 bases, and 10 bases lay in between. This CDR3 has 14 residues. Written as DNA, the CDR3 is TGTGCCAGCAGCGGGGACGCCACCTCCTACGAGCAGTACTTC. Its protein is CASSGDATSYEQYF.

The chain employs TRBV4-1 and TRBJ2-7; D is possibly TRBD1 (6 bases). Trimming took off 1 base at V and 1 base at J, with 11 bases between the two ends. Germline V gene lookup returns CDR1 MGHRA and CDR2 YSYEKL. CDR3 length equals 15 residues. CDR3 in amino acids: CASSQVSQGSYEQYF. DNA of the CDR3: TGCGCCAGCAGCCAAGTTAGTCAGGGGTCCTACGAGCAGTACTTC.

This clonotype came up a few times. The chain links TRBV9 to TRBJ1-2, with 8 bases matching TRBD1. Germline V lookup: CDR1 SGDLS, CDR2 YYNGEE. The CDR3 has 14 residues. V shed 3 bases, J shed 5 bases, and the junction held 6 bases outside the gene matches. For the CDR3, the DNA is TGTGCCAGCAGCGCCCGGGACAGGAAATATGGCTACACCTTC. Translating gives CASSARDRKYGYTF.

The rearrangement uses TRBV5-6 and TRBJ1-1; TRBD1 agrees at 9 bases. The CDR3 is made up of 14 amino acids. Germline V gene data show CDR1 as SGHDT and CDR2 as YYEEEE. The J segment lost 4 bases and the V segment lost 5 bases, leaving 6 bases of the junction unmatched. This CDR3 is CASRQGQGGTEAFF. The CDR3 DNA follows: TGTGCCAGCAGACAGGGACAGGGAGGCACTGAAGCTTTCTTT.

This clonotype was picked up a small number of times. This chain uses TRBV24-1 with TRBJ2-2; 12 bases match TRBD1. The germline CDR1 and CDR2 sequences are KGHDR and SFDVKD. The V and J ends lost 0 bases and 4 bases, in that order; junction bases with no gene match: 14. The CDR3 contains 21 residues. CDR3 sequence (DNA): TGTGCCACCAGTGATTTGAACCGGGACAGGGGGCGCGAGCCAAGCACCGGGGAGCTGTTTTTT. Translated, it gives CATSDLNRDRGREPSTGELFF.

CDR3 protein: CASSVAPGGKHYEQYF. Written as DNA, the CDR3 is TGTGCCAGCAGCGTAGCCCCTGGGGGAAAGCACTACGAGCAGTACTTC. J is TRBJ2-7 and V is TRBV9; possibly TRBD1 or TRBD2 for D (5 bases each). Trimming cost V 0 bases and J 3 bases, with 16 bases left between them. Germline loops: CDR1 SGDLS, CDR2 YYNGEE. The CDR3 spans 16 residues.

The chain links TRBV6-5 to TRBJ2-5, with D possibly TRBD2 on 6 matching bases. The CDR3 loop spans 14 amino acids. Germline V gene lookup returns CDR1 MNHEY and CDR2 SVGAGI. Trimming stripped 5 bases from V and 4 bases from J, with 14 bases between. Written as DNA, the CDR3 is TGTGCCAGCAGTAGGTCGGGACTTATAGAGACCCAGTACTTC. Protein sequence: CASSRSGLIETQYF.

This clonotype has ten or more counts. The V gene is TRBV6-5, the J gene TRBJ2-7; D remains ambiguous. Per germline, CDR1 MNHEY and CDR2 SVGAGI. The V end lost 5 bases, the J end lost 3 bases, and 11 bases lay between the germline ends. The CDR3 extends over 13 amino acids. In nucleotides, the CDR3 is TGTGCCAGCAGTACGGAGTGGGGCTACGAGCAGTACTTC. Its protein product is CASSTEWGYEQYF.

The V call is TRBV3-1, the J call TRBJ2-5; TRBD2 is a possible D gene (6 bases). The CDR3 has 17 residues. Deletions cut 1 base from V and 0 bases from J, with 15 bases between. Germline CDR1 and CDR2: LGHDT and YNNKEL (reference sequence). The CDR3 DNA is TGTGCCAGCAGCCAAGGGGAGGCTAGCTTGTACCAAGAGACCCAGTACTTC. Translation gives CASSQGEASLYQETQYF.

This clonotype was seen a handful of times. The rearrangement joins TRBV5-5 to TRBJ2-7; TRBD1 aligns across 7 bases. Losses at the gene ends were 0 bases for V and 1 base for J; bases not matched to a gene: 7. This CDR3 contains 16 residues. Germline V gene data show CDR1 as SGHKS and CDR2 as YYEKEE (reference sequence). As DNA, the CDR3 is TGTGCCAGCAGCTTGGTGGCAGGGGGTTTATCCTACGAGCAGTACTTC. Its translation: CASSLVAGGLSYEQYF.

V gene TRBV6-2 or TRBV6-3 combines with J gene TRBJ2-1; D not resolved. Trimming stripped 4 bases from V and 5 bases from J, with 9 bases between. CDR3 size: 13 residues. Per germline, CDR1 MNHEY and CDR2 SVGEGT. CDR3 sequence: CASSSRTHNEQFF. The CDR3 region has the DNA TGTGCCAGCAGTTCCCGTACCCACAATGAGCAGTTCTTC.

The CDR3 DNA reads as TGTGCCAGCAGCTTAGGGTATGAGACCCTGGTCGGGTACGAGCAGTACTTC. This encodes CASSLGYETLVGYEQYF. This chain joins TRBV7-8 and TRBJ2-7; D is unclear. The V and J ends lost 1 base and 4 bases respectively, with 20 bases between them. The CDR3 has 17 residues. Germline V gene sequence: CDR1 SGHVS, CDR2 FQNEAQ.

This clonotype was detected only a few times. The chain links TRBV9 to TRBJ2-1; D is perhaps TRBD2 (5 bases). The CDR3 is made up of 16 amino acids. From germline, CDR1 is SGDLS and CDR2 YYNGEE. V lost 0 bases to trimming and J lost 0 bases, with 10 bases between them. The DNA of the CDR3 is TGTGCCAGCAGCGTAGCTACACGGGGCTCCTACAATGAGCAGTTCTTC. Translating it yields CASSVATRGSYNEQFF.

This clonotype was detected ten times or more. The chain uses TRBV24-1 and TRBJ2-7; TRBD1 matches at 8 bases. Per germline, CDR1 KGHDR and CDR2 SFDVKD. With V trimmed by 1 base and J by 3 bases, 7 bases remained unmatched. CDR3 length: 16 residues. The CDR3 bases are TGTGCCACCAGTGATTTTGGAAGGACAGGGTTCTACGAGCAGTACTTC. This translates into CATSDFGRTGFYEQYF.

J is TRBJ1-1 and V is TRBV7-9; TRBD1 might be the D (5 bases). V was cut by 5 bases and J by 0 bases, with 13 bases left in between. The CDR3 is 15 amino acids. Per germline, CDR1 SEHNR and CDR2 FQNEAQ (reference sequence). The CDR3 here is CASSHGGTVNTEAFF. DNA for the CDR3: TGTGCCAGCAGCCATGGGGGGACGGTGAACACTGAAGCTTTCTTT.